This TCR beta chain emerged from a study of T cell responses to AZD1222 COVID-19 vaccine. Study results and caveats: Regions 160-218 and 743-854 held dominance among vaccine-associated CD4 TCRs, which spanned spike.

To note about this clone: Its antigen is still unknown. Germline and junction disagree at one end, which may indicate a read error.

The repertoire was sequenced with immunoSEQ multiplex PCR; TCRdb's copy has only in-frame clones and lacks some. The data contain over 100,000 clones, more than 75% of them seen just once; the ten biggest clones take up 1% to 1.4%. The CDR3 is 12 residues long. Germline loops: CDR1 SEHNR, CDR2 FQNEAQ (reference sequence). Sequenced here: peripheral blood, sampled 28 days after the second AZD1222 dose. The V gene is TRBV7-9, the J gene TRBJ2-7; D call uncertain. The TCR was taken from an adult who received the AZD1222 COVID-19 vaccine. The CDR3 bases are TGTGCCAGCAGCCGAGACCCAGAAAGATTGGACTTC. It translates to CASSRDPERLDF.